What follows are 8 T cell receptor beta chains derived from one specimen sequenced in a study of T cell repertoires in cytomegalovirus infection. MiXCR, run by TCRdb on the reads, gives a single entry per CDR3 protein. The sample comprises roughly 760,000 distinct CDR3 sequences, roughly a third of which are singletons, and 2.5% to 3.5% rests with the top ten. The sequenced sample was PBMCs. The receptors shown here come from a human donor in good health (CMV status not recorded). Some clones in this sample may be carry-over from other donors' samples.

Details on this clonotype: Because it lacks the conserved phenylalanine or tryptophan at the end, this CDR3 is likely a read error. The chain couples TRBV28 to TRBJ2-7, with D unresolved. The CDR3 runs to 14 residues. Per germline, CDR1 MDHEN and CDR2 SYDVKM. Trimming took 2 bases from V and 6 from J, leaving 14 bases between them. CDR3 protein: CASSLVARPLEQYL. The CDR3 nucleotides read TGTGCCAGCAGTTTAGTGGCCCGCCCCCTCGAGCAGTACTTA.

Only one count was recorded for this clonotype. The chain recombines TRBV28 with TRBJ2-2; TRBD2 matches at 11 bases. The CDR3 contains 17 residues. Looked up from germline, CDR1 is MDHEN and CDR2 is SYDVKM. The trim removed 2 bases at V and 3 bases at J, leaving 5 bases unmatched. CDR3: CASSLDLAGGDTGELFF. As DNA, the CDR3 is TGTGCCAGCAGTTTAGATCTAGCGGGGGGAGACACCGGGGAGCTGTTTTTT.

The gene calls are TRBV11-3 and TRBJ1-6, with 9 bases matching TRBD1. The CDR3 has 18 residues. The junction had 11 bases not matched to a gene; V was cut back by 4 bases and J by 4 bases. The germline CDR1 and CDR2 sequences are SGHNT and YENEEA. The CDR3, as DNA: TGTGCCAGCAGCTGCGGACAGGGGAAGGAGTATTATAATTCACCCCTCCACTTT. It is translated as CASSCGQGKEYYNSPLHF.

V and J are TRBV2 and TRBJ2-1, with a weak D call TRBD2 (5 bases). The CDR3 is 15 amino acids. Trimming took off 6 bases at V and 6 bases at J, with 18 bases between the two ends. The germline gives CDR1 SNHLY, CDR2 FYNNEI. The CDR3 bases are TGTGCCAGCAGCCCCTATACTAGTCTGGGCAATGAGCAGTTCTTC. It codes for CASSPYTSLGNEQFF. Supplemented by reference TRBV2 and TRBJ2-1, the full variable domain reads EPEVTQTPSHQVTQMGQEVILRCVPISNHLYFYWYRQILGQKVEFLVSFYNNEISEKSEIFDDQFSVERPDGSNFTLKIRSTKLEDSAMYFCASSPYTSLGNEQFFGPGTRLTVL.

This clonotype has a single count. This may stem from a read error, because a much larger clone lies one nucleotide away. This chain connects TRBV7-8 to TRBJ1-5, with TRBD1 as a possible D gene (6 bases). This CDR3 has 15 residues. The V and J ends lost 8 bases and 5 bases respectively, with 19 bases between them. CDR1 and CDR2 from the germline V gene are SGHVS and FQNEAQ. The CDR3, as DNA: TGTGCCAGCTGTCCCGACGGGACACACGATCAGCCCCAGCATTTT. Encoded protein: CASCPDGTHDQPQHF.

The chain combines TRBV5-1 with TRBJ1-4; D uncertain. The V and J ends lost 2 bases and 3 bases respectively, with 5 bases between them. The CDR3 totals 13 residues. Germline CDR1 and CDR2: SGHRS and YFSETQ. CDR3 nucleotides: TGCGCCAGCAGCTTTAACGCTAATGAAAAACTGTTTTTT. Translating it yields CASSFNANEKLFF. The full variable domain, completed using reference TRBV5-1 and TRBJ1-4, is KAGVTQTPRYLIKTRGQQVTLSCSPISGHRSVSWYQQTPGQGLQFLFEYFSETQRNKGNFPGRFSGRQFSNSRSEMNVSTLELGDSALYLCASSFNANEKLFFGSGTQLSVL.

The chain carries TRBV7-4 and TRBJ2-7; TRBD1 agrees at 8 bases. The junction had 7 bases not matched to a gene; V was cut back by 3 bases and J by 3 bases. The CDR3 length is 15 residues. Germline CDR1 and CDR2: SGHVT and SQSDAQ. CDR3 bases: TGTGCCAGCAGCTTCGCCGACAGGGGAAACTACGAGCAGTACTTC. Residues: CASSFADRGNYEQYF.

This sequence joins TRBV6-6 and TRBJ2-7; 11 bases match TRBD1. Germline CDR1 reads MNHNY; CDR2 reads SVGAGI (reference sequence). J lost 3 bases, V lost 6 bases, and 7 bases had no gene match. This CDR3 has 15 residues. Written as DNA, the CDR3 is TGTGCCAGCAGGGGACAGGGGGTCAAGAGCTACGAGCAGTACTTC. Residues: CASRGQGVKSYEQYF.